This T cell receptor (beta chain) was retrieved from a study of T-cell reconstitution after alpha-beta-depleted transplantation in children. Whole-study results and caveats: A year post-transplant, T-cell counts and diversity derived mostly from newly produced T cells. Surviving thymic progenitors and recipient T cells were the source of high TCRbeta diversity at day 60 in some patients. Approximately two months post-transplant, alpha-beta T cells reportedly originated from several hundred expanded graft clones.

Unique molecular identifiers were incorporated when the TCRbeta library was constructed. Via MiXCR, TCRdb re-called the PCR reads, giving one row per CDR3 protein. The table includes about 980,000 distinct CDR3 sequences, 25% to 30% detected once. This clonotype has just a few counts. Antigen unknown. This material consisted of PBMCs, mostly from graft donor cells, taken 360 days after TCRalphabeta/CD19-depleted stem cell transplant. This TCR was sampled from a boy under two years old who had a stem cell transplant for SCID, so the T cells may come from the graft donor.

CDR3 in amino acids: CSARRQGYYEQYF. CDR3 DNA sequence: TGCAGTGCTAGGAGGCAGGGTTACTACGAGCAGTACTTC. The V and J genes are TRBV20-1 and TRBJ2-7, with a weak D call TRBD1 (5 bases). The CDR3 is 13 amino acids. V shed 3 bases and J shed 3 bases, with 12 bases lying between them. The germline gives CDR1 DFQATT, CDR2 SNEGSKA (reference sequence).